The source of this T cell receptor (beta chain) is a study of cytomegalovirus exposure and HLA in healthy donors (dated by TCRdb to 2017 to 2019). Regarding the study in general: In an earlier analysis of under 600 of the donors, 250 to 350 Gb of sequence data and some 120 million unique TCR beta sequences from about 179 million T cells were reported. Roughly 300 gigabases of sequencing data and approximately 92 million unique TCR sequences made up an early release that covered 500 to 650 HLA-typed donors. Of the 350 to 450 genotyped donors, 70% to 90% were placed in the genetic ancestry cluster associated with self-reported Caucasian donors. The study aimed to test whether cataloging public T cell receptors could reveal signatures of past pathogen exposure. The study used immunosequencing to profile the T cell repertoires of approximately 630 subjects and linked those repertoires to cytomegalovirus serostatus. In addition to the first cohort of around 670 subjects, a separate validation cohort of approximately 130 different subjects was used. High-throughput TCR immunosequencing, statistical association of individual TCRs with disease status, and machine learning were combined to predict cytomegalovirus infection status. A later analysis re-analyzed previously published TCR beta repertoires from roughly 600 donors and added high-resolution HLA genotyping to study TCR occurrence patterns. In the later analysis, no new phenotypic data were used to find candidate immune exposures; instead, reliance was placed on TCR beta sequences and their occurrence across donors. In an earlier analysis of about 590 of the donors, high-throughput TCR beta sequencing was used to judge whether each TCR beta V gene segment behaved as functional or pseudogenic. Donor age, sex, ethnicity and CMV serostatus were compiled together with the repertoire data. A later genetic analysis used genome-wide SNP genotypes for about three fifths of the roughly 700 donors, treating that subset as a discovery cohort. Every repertoire in the discovery cohort had been generated on one and the same sequencing platform. HLA typing covered class I and class II loci at four-digit resolution. Typing coverage varied by locus: 629-630 donors for A, B, C, DRB1 and DQB1; more than 500 for DQA1; approximately 570 for DPA1; roughly 450 for DPB1. A few DR-DQ haplotypes were handled as single units for association and clustering because linkage in the cohort was strong. Across around 400 genotyped donors of the cohort, an average of approximately 200,000 unique TCR beta nucleotide sequences per donor were sequenced, and 15% to 20% of those sequences were non-productive.

What the study reported, not specific to this receptor: In vitro tests confirmed that a few of the cytomegalovirus-associated TCR beta chains recognize cytomegalovirus antigens. A cluster of highly shared sequence variants was judged likely to represent a technical artifact of the sequencing pipeline. The classifier was reported to diagnose cytomegalovirus status with high specificity and sensitivity in both the original and validation cohorts. A later analysis associated 15,000 to 20,000 TCR beta sequences with specific HLA alleles at a false discovery rate of 0.05. Sequencing depth was assumed to be roughly uniform across donors in the presence/absence analyses, though that assumption may not hold. In an earlier analysis of 587 of the donors, most TCR beta V segments appeared in productive rearrangements about 87% or about 30% of the time, broadly matching IMGT annotations. In a later analysis, HLA-associated TCR beta chains were found to be more clonally expanded and to have lower generation probabilities than equally common non-associated chains. According to a later genetic analysis, donors in an Asian-associated ancestry cluster had fewer N-insertions in productive TCRs than the approximately 610-donor mean. According to the authors, the approach could potentially be generalized to other disease states and immunological phenotypes. HLA typing was unavailable for some donors at each locus, so association tests used only the typed subset. Linkage disequilibrium might explain the correlated functional status among segregating V segments, but an unknown experimental factor could not be excluded. Assigning TCR associations to individual alleles was difficult when HLA alleles, especially DR and DQ, strongly co-occurred. In a later analysis, several top co-occurrence clusters were reported to appear linked to parvovirus B19, influenza, CMV and Epstein-Barr virus. The 87-base-pair reads could not distinguish some IMGT-functional V segments, including TRBV6-2 and TRBV6-3, so those segments were excluded. In a later analysis, most CMV-associated TCR beta chains were found to appear HLA-restricted, with HLA associations seemingly driven largely by CMV exposure. About 15 rarely observed V segments, including chromosome 9 orphons, were excluded from the earlier analysis of several hundred of the donors because counts were too low. In the study, about 150 TCR beta chains were listed as associated with cytomegalovirus. Immune exposure information for the cohort was limited to CMV serostatus. This cohort had only TCR beta chains sequenced, and the lack of alpha or paired-chain data limited which features could be detected. According to a later analysis, TCR association rates differed among HLA loci, with DRB1 alleles showing the most associated TCRs and HLA-C alleles showing the fewest. A further reported finding was that TCR beta sequences accurately predicted the HLA-A and HLA-B alleles for most subjects in the first cohort. An association between a missense DCLRE1C variant and V-gene and J-gene trimming of TCR beta chains was found in a later genetic analysis and replicated in an independent cohort. While some public TCRs were present in many individuals, most TCR sequences turned up only very rarely across donors.

A word on this clone: The antigen it recognizes is unknown. Per-nucleotide qualities are absent, and no much larger clonotype sits a single base away.

From V the trimming removes 8 bases and from J it removes 5 bases, while the gene matches leave 15 bases of the junction unaccounted for. The CDR3 sequence holds 18 residues, the cysteine and phenylalanine included. The DNA shown is the 54-base CDR3, in frame from base 1. The CDR1 and CDR2 encoded by the germline V gene are SQVTM and ANQGSEA. Receptors were amplified or captured by the immunoSEQ multiplex PCR assay. For the multiplex PCR, a mixture combining 60 forward primers for TCR Vbeta segments and 13 reverse primers for TCR Jbeta segments was used. The CDR3 region of rearranged TCR beta genes was amplified from genomic DNA by a multiplex PCR assay. Amplified TCR beta libraries were sequenced as 87-base-pair reads on the Illumina HiSeq System. As for the original processing: A later analysis counted tens of millions of unique TCR beta chains across the 650 to 700 repertoires, and about 10 million of these chains were shared by at least two donors. A nearest-neighbor algorithm error-corrected the raw reads and collapsed the reads into unique sequences, merging closely related sequences to remove PCR and sequencing errors. To assign V, D and J gene segments, CDR3 sequences were aligned to IMGT reference sequences. For a sequence to be retained, at least a six-nucleotide match to both a V gene segment and a J gene segment was required. Rearrangements were classified as productive when the CDR3 lacked stop codons and remained in frame with V and J, and all other rearrangements were classified as non-productive. Following IMGT convention, CDR3 was defined as the stretch from the second conserved V-encoded cysteine up to the conserved J-encoded phenylalanine. In an earlier analysis of just under 600 of the donors, sequences lacking an unambiguous match to a single V gene segment were excluded. An earlier analysis of a few hundred of the donors called V segments functional above 56.7% productive rearrangements and segregating when the between-donor standard deviation exceeded 5%. To diagnose cytomegalovirus status from the catalog of TCR beta chain sequences, a statistical classification framework was built. In a later analysis, V and J genes were assigned by comparing TCR nucleotide sequences against IMGT/GENE-DB human TR gene sequences. In a later analysis, CDR3 sequences and most-parsimonious VDJ recombination scenarios were assigned using the TCRdist pipeline. A later analysis defined each TCR beta chain by its CDR3 amino acid sequence plus V-gene family, and excluded reads lacking a unique V-gene family. To address suspected cross-contamination and a sequencing artifact, a later analysis removed a few hundred highly shared, low-generation-probability nucleotide sequences. In a later analysis, a clonal expansion index for each public chain was calculated from normalized within-repertoire ranks of inferred template counts. A later analysis computed generation probabilities with a VDJ recombination model fitted to out-of-frame rearrangements, and checked the results against IGoR. In a later analysis, hypergeometric tests were used to score TCR-TCR, TCR-HLA and TCR-CMV co-occurrence, with a repertoire-size bias correction applied to TCR pairs. A later analysis estimated false discovery rates by permuting HLA or CMV assignments 20 times. In a later analysis, co-occurring TCRs were grouped using DBSCAN, and TCRdist sequence similarity was added for clustering within HLA-allele-positive subsets. Repertoires with fewer than 30,000 or more than 120,000 public chains, plus five repertoires with anomalous nucleotide sharing, were excluded from co-occurrence clustering. TCRdb mirrors the immuneACCESS table, restricted to in-frame sequences. Some clones are absent from its copies; in checked studies, under half trace to an unresolved V gene, and the reason for the others is unknown. The V and J calls and the clone size are those of that table, but D and trimming were determined from the DNA. The table for this sample lists about 140,000 clones; roughly 9.8% of them were counted only once. The ten largest clonotypes hold approximately 1.7% of the sample.

The cohort comprised some 700 healthy bone marrow donors. At the time of sampling, every cohort member was nominally healthy, though immune exposures that went unrecorded were likely present. The donor was CMV seronegative and belonged to the group of 350 or so seronegative cohort members. Each donor provided a peripheral blood sample, and peripheral blood mononuclear cells were used for TCR beta sequencing. Genomic DNA extraction from the blood cell samples was performed with the Qiagen DNeasy Blood Extraction Kit. Input material: PBMCs. The sequence joins TRBV29-1 to TRBJ2-2; 15 nucleotides in the junction match TRBD2. The sequence was collected from a man aged 50-59 years in good health and CMV-seronegative. In nucleotide form, the sequence is TGCAGCATCGGACTAGGGACTAGCGGGAGGAGTAGGACCGGGGAGCTGTTTTTT. Translated, it reads CSIGLGTSGRSRTGELFF.